Reported below is one T cell receptor beta chain. Its antigen is still unknown. No base qualities exist here, and no much larger clone lies one base off it. Library preparation was by the immunoSEQ multiplex PCR assay. A mixture of 60 forward primers for TCR Vbeta segments and 13 reverse primers for TCR Jbeta segments was used in the multiplex PCR. A multiplex PCR assay on genomic DNA amplified the CDR3 region of rearranged TCR beta genes. On the Illumina HiSeq System, the amplified TCR beta libraries were sequenced as 87-base-pair reads. The original pipeline was this. A later analysis tallied 80 million to 95 million unique TCR beta chains across the 700 or so repertoires, and about 10 million of those chains were shared by two or more donors. To remove PCR and sequencing errors, raw reads were error-corrected and collapsed into unique sequences using a nearest-neighbor algorithm that merged closely related sequences. V, D and J gene segments were assigned by aligning CDR3 sequences to IMGT reference sequences. For a sequence to be retained, at least a six-nucleotide match to both a V gene segment and a J gene segment was required. Rearrangements were classified as productive when the CDR3 lacked stop codons and remained in frame with V and J, and all other rearrangements were classified as non-productive. Following IMGT convention, CDR3 was defined as the stretch from the second conserved V-encoded cysteine up to the conserved J-encoded phenylalanine. Sequences without an unambiguous match to a single V gene segment were excluded from the earlier analysis of almost 600 of the donors. In an earlier analysis of a few hundred of the donors, V segments were called functional above 56.7% productive rearrangements and were called segregating when the between-donor standard deviation exceeded 5%. A statistical classification framework was built for diagnosing cytomegalovirus status from the catalog of TCR beta chain sequences. In a later analysis, V and J genes were assigned by comparing TCR nucleotide sequences against IMGT/GENE-DB human TR gene sequences. Using the TCRdist pipeline, a later analysis assigned CDR3 sequences along with most-parsimonious VDJ recombination scenarios. In a later analysis, each TCR beta chain was defined by its CDR3 amino acid sequence together with its V-gene family, and reads without a unique V-gene family were excluded. In a later analysis, several hundred highly shared, low-generation-probability nucleotide sequences were removed to address suspected cross-contamination and a sequencing artifact. A later analysis calculated a clonal expansion index for each public chain from normalized within-repertoire ranks of inferred template counts. Generation probabilities in a later analysis came from a VDJ recombination model fitted to out-of-frame rearrangements, and those results were checked against IGoR. Hypergeometric tests were used in a later analysis to score TCR-TCR, TCR-HLA and TCR-CMV co-occurrence, with a repertoire-size bias correction applied to the TCR pairs. In a later analysis, false discovery rates were estimated by permuting HLA or CMV assignments 20 times. In a later analysis, co-occurring TCRs were grouped using DBSCAN, and TCRdist sequence similarity was added for clustering within HLA-allele-positive subsets. For co-occurrence clustering, repertoires with fewer than 30,000 or more than 120,000 public chains were excluded, along with several repertoires with anomalous nucleotide sharing. The table comes from immuneACCESS by way of TCRdb, which keeps in-frame sequences with V and J called. Part of the clones is missing from these tables; in studies checked, under half for an unresolved V gene and the rest for unknown reasons. The V and J calls and clone size come from that table; D and trimming were worked out from the DNA. The sample records roughly 70,000 clones, roughly four fifths of which are singletons. Of the sample, about 6% falls within the top ten clones.

CDR1 and CDR2 (SNHLY, FYNNEI) derive from the germline V gene. From the cysteine up to the phenylalanine, the CDR3 has a length of 17 residues. Of all the DNA, just the CDR3 is kept, 51 bases in frame from base 1. V drops 2 bases and J drops 1 base, leaving 17 bases in between. The sample belongs to a study of cytomegalovirus exposure and HLA in healthy donors (TCRdb year 2017). Background on the whole study: An earlier analysis of approximately 640 of the donors reported about 250 Gb of sequence data and some 120 million unique TCR beta sequences from about 200 million T cells. Rather than drawing on any new phenotypic data, the later analysis identified candidate immune exposures from TCR beta sequences and the way those sequences occurred across donors. Both class I and class II loci were covered by HLA typing, at four-digit resolution. An early release that covered several hundred HLA-typed donors contained 250 to 350 gigabases of sequencing data and tens of millions of unique TCR sequences. Typing coverage differed by locus: A, B, C, DRB1 and DQB1 were typed in roughly 629-630 donors, DQA1 in about 560, DPA1 in around 580, and DPB1 in approximately 450. Using immunosequencing, the study profiled T cell repertoires from some 670 subjects and related those repertoires to cytomegalovirus serostatus. All discovery cohort repertoires had been generated using a single sequencing platform. To predict cytomegalovirus infection status, the study brought together high-throughput TCR immunosequencing, statistical association of individual TCRs with disease status, and machine learning. Donor age, sex, ethnicity and CMV serostatus were compiled alongside the repertoire data. Because of strong linkage in the cohort, five DR-DQ haplotypes were treated as single units for association and clustering. The study was designed to test whether signatures of past pathogen exposure could be identified by cataloging public T cell receptors. To decide whether each TCR beta V gene segment behaved as functional or pseudogenic, an earlier analysis of some 540 of the donors relied on high-throughput TCR beta sequencing. To study patterns of TCR occurrence, a later analysis re-analyzed previously published TCR beta repertoires from 650 to 750 donors and added high-resolution HLA genotyping. Genome-wide SNP genotypes for about 55% of the roughly 670 donors were used in a later genetic analysis, which treated that subset as a discovery cohort. Along with the roughly 710-subject first cohort, a separate validation cohort of approximately 110 different subjects was used. The genetic ancestry cluster associated with self-reported Caucasian donors included about four fifths of the 300 to 400 genotyped donors. Among approximately 370 genotyped donors of the cohort, an average of around 220,000 unique TCR beta nucleotide sequences was sequenced per donor, of which about 18% were non-productive. Study-wide findings and limitations: A group of highly shared sequence variants was considered likely to be a technical artifact of the sequencing pipeline. Cytomegalovirus status was reported to be diagnosed by the classifier with high specificity and sensitivity in both the original and validation cohorts. Because HLA typing was unavailable for some donors at each locus, only the typed subset was used in association tests. In an earlier analysis of under 600 of the donors, most TCR beta V segments were observed in productive rearrangements about 90% or about 30% of the time, broadly matching IMGT annotations. According to the authors, the approach could potentially be generalized to other disease states and immunological phenotypes. For the cohort, immune exposure information was limited to CMV serostatus. Presence/absence analyses assumed roughly uniform sequencing depth across donors, an assumption that may not hold. In a later analysis, some 18,000 TCR beta sequences were associated with specific HLA alleles at a false discovery rate of 0.05. The study gave a list of about 150 TCR beta chains associated with cytomegalovirus. In vitro tests confirmed that a few of the cytomegalovirus-associated TCR beta chains recognize cytomegalovirus antigens. Compared with the approximately 670-donor mean, donors in an Asian-associated ancestry cluster had fewer N-insertions in productive TCRs, according to a later genetic analysis. This cohort had only TCR beta chains sequenced, and the lack of alpha or paired-chain data limited which features could be detected. A further reported finding was that TCR beta sequences accurately predicted the HLA-A and HLA-B alleles for most subjects in the first cohort. Compared with equally common non-associated chains, HLA-associated TCR beta chains in a later analysis were more clonally expanded and had lower generation probabilities. A later analysis found that most CMV-associated TCR beta chains appeared HLA-restricted, with HLA associations seemingly driven largely by CMV exposure. In a later analysis, TCR association rates were found to vary across HLA loci, with the most associated TCRs seen for DRB1 alleles and the fewest for HLA-C alleles. An association between a missense DCLRE1C variant and V-gene and J-gene trimming of TCR beta chains was found in a later genetic analysis and replicated in an independent cohort. Because counts were too low, some 16 rarely observed V segments, including chromosome 9 orphons, were excluded from the earlier analysis of 500 to 700 of the donors. Correlated functional status among segregating V segments might reflect linkage disequilibrium, but an unknown experimental factor could not be ruled out. Most TCR sequences were seen in very few donors, while some public TCRs were found in many individuals. A later analysis reported that several top co-occurrence clusters appeared linked to parvovirus B19, influenza, CMV and Epstein-Barr virus. Some IMGT-functional V segments, including TRBV6-2 and TRBV6-3, could not be distinguished by the 87-base-pair reads and were therefore excluded. When HLA alleles, especially DR and DQ, strongly co-occurred, TCR associations were difficult to assign to individual alleles.

In total, over 600 healthy bone marrow donors made up the cohort. At the time of sampling, every cohort member was nominally healthy, though immune exposures that went unrecorded were likely present. The donor was CMV seronegative and belonged to the group of roughly 330 seronegative cohort members. Each donor provided a peripheral blood sample, and peripheral blood mononuclear cells were used for TCR beta sequencing. The Qiagen DNeasy Blood Extraction Kit was used to extract genomic DNA from the blood cell samples. The clonotype was recovered from a man aged 50 or older in good health and CMV-seronegative. This receptor chain uses TRBV2 and TRBJ1-1, with the identity of the D gene unclear. The specimen sequenced was PBMCs. The CDR3 is CASSESFMGRKNTEAFF. The DNA sequence is given as TGTGCCAGCAGTGAATCATTTATGGGCAGAAAGAACACTGAAGCTTTCTTT.